The sequence of this TCR beta chain was determined in a study of T cell responses to AZD1222 COVID-19 vaccine. Study-level information: Recipients boosted at about 4 weeks or about 12 weeks are pooled.

Trimming removed 4 bases at V and 0 bases at J, with 20 bases between. The CDR3 consists of 18 residues. Per the germline V gene, CDR1 is SGHDT and CDR2 is YYEEEE. Libraries were prepared by immunoSEQ multiplex PCR; TCRdb keeps only in-frame clonotypes and omits some of them. The profile shows roughly 110,000 clones, 89% of them singletons. The chain links TRBV5-6 to TRBJ1-5; a possible D gene is TRBD1 (5 bases). The source of this sequence is an adult in good health. Sequencing used peripheral blood, obtained on day 0 of AZD1222 vaccination. For the CDR3, the DNA is TGTGCCAGCAGCCAGAGGGGTTTGGCACAAAATAGCAATCAGCCCCAGCATTTT. Translated, it gives CASSQRGLAQNSNQPQHF.